This is a list of T cell receptor beta chains from one sample in a study of T cell responses to AZD1222 COVID-19 vaccine. Clones were sequenced by immunoSEQ multiplex PCR, and TCRdb holds only the in-frame ones, with some missing. Of tens of thousands of clones listed, over 80% are singletons. Sequencing used peripheral blood, obtained on day 0 of AZD1222 vaccination. Every receptor here comes from an adult in good health. CDR3s include the opening cysteine and the closing phenylalanine or tryptophan. Fields, in order: clone size, V gene, CDR3 protein. A row's size may be missing; if present it is once, few, many or a size class.

once TRBV2 CASSDLRVSSYNSPLHF
. TRBV4-3 CASSQWTVRADTEAFF
. TRBV2 CASSFDTRSTEAFF
. TRBV6-5 CASGWTDTQYF
. TRBV18 CASSARHTGELFF
. TRBV27 CASSLVGEKLFF
. TRBV2 CASSEAVFLAKNIQYF
. TRBV30 CAWRRGGNTEAFF
. TRBV20-1 CSAGSGVEQFF
. TRBV19 CASSETGGGNQPQHF
. TRBV6-2/TRBV6-3 CASSYMSAGHQPQHF
. TRBV19 CASSRTVRGYEQYF
. TRBV7-8 CASSRTLNTEAFF
. TRBV7-9 CASSSTGRGYEQYF
. TRBV28 CASSLGTGYRNQPQHF
. TRBV11-2 CASSLDFSDEQFF
. TRBV30 CAWRTGGSTDTQYF
. TRBV11-2 CASSLDGLAGGQYF
. TRBV18 CASSPPGGSGNTIYF
. TRBV7-9 CASSPHTDRWAEQFF
. TRBV4-1 CASSQEDLHRGGNTIYF
. TRBV2 CASSLGQPGDTIYF
hyperexpanded TRBV6-2/TRBV6-3 CASIPAGRVTDTQYF
. TRBV5-6 CASSRRGLWDYGYTF
few TRBV4-3 CASSQDGGNTDTQYF
. TRBV28 CASSLSATGADEQYF
. TRBV6-5 CASRRDLVSEQYF
. TRBV7-9 CASSSSTGGNQPQHF
. TRBV7-3 CASSLTAGGQYEQYF
. TRBV5-4 CASSQDINYGYTF
. TRBV12-3/TRBV12-4 CASTFGAETQYF
. TRBV5-4 CASSSVGFTGYEQYF
few TRBV9 CASSVVGASTGELFF
once TRBV19 CASSGTGSNQPQHF